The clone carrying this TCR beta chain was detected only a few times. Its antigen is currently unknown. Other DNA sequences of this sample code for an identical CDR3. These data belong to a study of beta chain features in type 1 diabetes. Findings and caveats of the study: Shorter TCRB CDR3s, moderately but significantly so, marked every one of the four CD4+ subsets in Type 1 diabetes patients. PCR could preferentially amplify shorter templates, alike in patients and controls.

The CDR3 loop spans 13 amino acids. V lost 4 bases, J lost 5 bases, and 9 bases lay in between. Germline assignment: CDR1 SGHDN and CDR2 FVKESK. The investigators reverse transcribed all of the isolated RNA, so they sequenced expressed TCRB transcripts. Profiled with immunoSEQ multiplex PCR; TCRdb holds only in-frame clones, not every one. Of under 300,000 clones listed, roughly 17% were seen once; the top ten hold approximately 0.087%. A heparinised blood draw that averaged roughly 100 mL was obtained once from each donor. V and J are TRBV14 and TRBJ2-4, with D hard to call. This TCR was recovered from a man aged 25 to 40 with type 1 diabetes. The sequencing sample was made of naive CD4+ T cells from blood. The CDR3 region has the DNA TGTGCCAGCAGCCCGGGTCGTGAAAACATTCAGTACTTC. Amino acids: CASSPGRENIQYF.